One and the same sample provided the 5 T cell receptor beta chains below, sequenced in a study of identifying expanded T cells in peripheral blood. Assay: immunoSEQ multiplex PCR; the TCRdb copy retains only in-frame clones and omits some. The table lists about 94,000 clones, 88% of them singletons. Input material: blood. The origin of the receptors is a person aged 18 to 70 in good health.

This chain links TRBV18 with TRBJ2-1, with D tentatively TRBD2 (7 bases). Trimming pared 3 bases from V and 6 bases from J, leaving 21 bases between. The CDR3 is 17 amino acids. The germline CDR1 and CDR2 sequences are KGHSH and LQKENI. This chain's CDR3 is CASSPRGGGQGGNEQFF. The CDR3 DNA reads as TGTGCCAGCTCACCTCGGGGCGGGGGCCAAGGTGGCAATGAGCAGTTCTTC.

This clone was detected once. V usage is TRBV5-6 and J usage is TRBJ1-2, with TRBD1 matching 9 bases. The V gene's germline CDR1 is SGHDT and CDR2 YYEEEE. This CDR3 spans 13 amino acids. J gave up 5 bases and V 7 bases, and 6 bases lay outside the gene matches. DNA of the CDR3: TGTGCCAGCCGCACAGGGGGCGGTTATGGCTACACCTTC. Encoded protein: CASRTGGGYGYTF.

This sequence joins TRBV7-9 and TRBJ2-7; D is uncertain. V was shortened by 3 bases and J by 3 bases, with 9 bases between the two germline ends. The CDR3 spans 13 residues. Germline loops: CDR1 SEHNR, CDR2 FQNEAQ (reference sequence). CDR3 residues: CASSFVGFYEQYF. In nucleotides, the CDR3 is TGTGCCAGCAGCTTTGTTGGATTCTACGAGCAGTACTTC.

This rearrangement joins TRBV7-2 to TRBJ2-1; TRBD1 aligns across 10 bases. Per germline, CDR1 SGHTA and CDR2 FQGNSA. Germline trimming cut 3 bases from V and 6 bases from J; bases unmatched to any gene: 5. The CDR3 extends over 15 amino acids. This CDR3 is CASSFSGDRGNEQFF. CDR3 DNA: TGTGCCAGCAGCTTCTCTGGGGACAGGGGCAATGAGCAGTTCTTC.

J is TRBJ1-5 and V is TRBV4-1; 12 bases fit TRBD1. Germline lookup yields CDR1 MGHRA and CDR2 YSYEKL. The CDR3 totals 16 residues. The V segment lost 2 bases and the J segment 7 bases; nucleotides outside the gene matches: 6. The CDR3 nucleotides are TGCGCCAGCAGCCAAACCGGGACAGGGGGCTTCCAGCCCCAGCATTTT. Residues: CASSQTGTGGFQPQHF.